The rows below give T cell receptor beta chains drawn from one sample of a study of CD8+ T cells in alopecia areata. Libraries were prepared by immunoSEQ multiplex PCR; TCRdb keeps only in-frame clonotypes and omits some of them. This sample carries 35,000 to 50,000 clones, under 70% of them seen once, and the ten largest clones take about a fifth. The starting material was CD8+ T cells sorted from blood, obtained at week 4, from a patient treated with tofacitinib. The receptors shown here come from a human donor with alopecia areata. CDR3s include the opening cysteine and the closing phenylalanine or tryptophan. The D gene is left open where the match is weak. A row's size may be missing; if present it is once, few, many or a size class.

d_call: NA
clone_size: few
j_call: TRBJ1-4
v_call: TRBV14
cdr3_aa: CASSLSTNEKLFF
cdr3_nt: TGTGCCAGCAGCCTCTCAACTAATGAAAAACTGTTTTTT

d_call: NA
clone_size: NA
j_call: TRBJ2-7
v_call: TRBV2
cdr3_aa: CASSDPEFSYEQYF
cdr3_nt: TGTGCCAGCAGTGACCCTGAATTCTCCTACGAGCAGTACTTC

d_call: NA
clone_size: NA
j_call: TRBJ2-3
v_call: TRBV25-1
cdr3_aa: CASSESTDTQYF
cdr3_nt: TGTGCCAGCAGTGAAAGCACAGATACGCAGTATTTT

d_call: TRBD1
clone_size: NA
j_call: TRBJ2-3
v_call: TRBV5-1
cdr3_aa: CASSLSDRGLADTQYF
cdr3_nt: TGCGCCAGCAGCTTGTCGGACAGGGGGCTTGCAGATACGCAGTATTTT

d_call: NA
clone_size: NA
j_call: TRBJ2-7
v_call: TRBV29-1
cdr3_aa: CSVLSSYEQYF
cdr3_nt: TGCAGCGTTTTAAGCTCCTACGAGCAGTACTTC

d_call: NA
clone_size: NA
j_call: TRBJ2-3
v_call: TRBV7-9
cdr3_aa: CASSLVRTDTQYF
cdr3_nt: TGTGCCAGCAGCTTAGTTAGGACAGATACGCAGTATTTT

d_call: NA
clone_size: few
j_call: TRBJ2-5
v_call: TRBV2
cdr3_aa: CASGKETQYF
cdr3_nt: TGTGCCAGCGGTAAAGAGACCCAGTACTTC

d_call: NA
clone_size: NA
j_call: TRBJ2-7
v_call: TRBV29-1
cdr3_aa: CSVEAQDYEQYF
cdr3_nt: TGCAGCGTTGAGGCTCAAGACTACGAGCAGTACTTC

d_call: TRBD1
clone_size: NA
j_call: TRBJ1-4
v_call: TRBV30
cdr3_aa: CAWSTDRTTNEKLFF
cdr3_nt: TGTGCCTGGAGTACGGACAGGACAACTAATGAAAAACTGTTTTTT

d_call: NA
clone_size: NA
j_call: TRBJ2-6
v_call: TRBV6-5
cdr3_aa: CASSYSTNGANVLTF
cdr3_nt: TGTGCCAGCAGTTACTCGACTAACGGGGCCAACGTCCTGACTTTC

d_call: NA
clone_size: NA
j_call: TRBJ2-2
v_call: TRBV7-9
cdr3_aa: CASSFGRGAINSGELFF
cdr3_nt: TGTGCCAGCAGCTTTGGTCGGGGGGCGATAAATTCTGGGGAGCTGTTTTTT

d_call: NA
clone_size: NA
j_call: TRBJ2-3
v_call: TRBV6-5
cdr3_aa: CASSRQLLTDTQYF
cdr3_nt: TGTGCCAGCAGTAGACAGCTTCTCACAGATACGCAGTATTTT

d_call: NA
clone_size: few
j_call: TRBJ1-4
v_call: TRBV14
cdr3_aa: CASSMDSYATNEKLFF
cdr3_nt: TGTGCCAGCAGCATGGACAGCTATGCAACTAATGAAAAACTGTTTTTT

d_call: TRBD2
clone_size: NA
j_call: TRBJ2-3
v_call: TRBV7-9
cdr3_aa: CASSQPGTNDTDTQYF
cdr3_nt: TGTGCCAGCAGCCAGCCCGGGACTAACGACACAGATACGCAGTATTTT

d_call: NA
clone_size: NA
j_call: TRBJ2-3
v_call: TRBV27
cdr3_aa: CASSSFTDTQYF
cdr3_nt: TGTGCCAGCAGTTCCTTCACAGATACGCAGTATTTT

d_call: NA
clone_size: NA
j_call: TRBJ1-2
v_call: TRBV4-3
cdr3_aa: CASSQETTGVDRGYTF
cdr3_nt: TGCGCCAGCAGCCAAGAAACAACAGGAGTCGACCGTGGCTACACCTTC

d_call: TRBD1
clone_size: few
j_call: TRBJ1-1
v_call: TRBV30
cdr3_aa: CAWGQGMNTEAFF
cdr3_nt: TGTGCCTGGGGACAGGGCATGAACACTGAAGCTTTCTTT

d_call: TRBD1
clone_size: NA
j_call: TRBJ2-3
v_call: TRBV30
cdr3_aa: CAWGTVSSTDTQYF
cdr3_nt: TGTGCCTGGGGGACAGTTTCTTCCACAGATACGCAGTATTTT

d_call: NA
clone_size: few
j_call: TRBJ2-1
v_call: TRBV29-1
cdr3_aa: CSVEGGEQFF
cdr3_nt: TGCAGCGTTGAGGGGGGTGAGCAGTTCTTC

d_call: NA
clone_size: NA
j_call: TRBJ1-2
v_call: TRBV30
cdr3_aa: CAWSVLTSGGYTF
cdr3_nt: TGTGCCTGGAGTGTACTGACATCTGGTGGCTACACCTTC

d_call: TRBD1
clone_size: NA
j_call: TRBJ2-7
v_call: TRBV30
cdr3_aa: CAWEQGNEQYF
cdr3_nt: TGTGCCTGGGAACAGGGGAACGAGCAGTACTTC

d_call: NA
clone_size: medium-sized
j_call: TRBJ2-1
v_call: TRBV5-4
cdr3_aa: CASSLYGGGESSYNEQFF
cdr3_nt: TGTGCCAGCAGCTTGTATGGTGGCGGGGAGAGCTCCTACAATGAGCAGTTCTTC

d_call: NA
clone_size: NA
j_call: TRBJ2-7
v_call: TRBV5-1
cdr3_aa: CASSFGYEQYF
cdr3_nt: TGCGCCAGCAGCTTTGGCTACGAGCAGTACTTC

d_call: NA
clone_size: few
j_call: TRBJ1-2
v_call: TRBV7-8
cdr3_aa: CASSLGGPMEANYGYTF
cdr3_nt: TGTGCCAGCAGCTTAGGCGGTCCAATGGAGGCTAACTATGGCTACACCTTC

d_call: NA
clone_size: NA
j_call: TRBJ1-1
v_call: TRBV15
cdr3_aa: CATSTGVENPFRNTEAFF
cdr3_nt: TGTGCCACCAGCACCGGGGTCGAGAACCCCTTCAGGAACACTGAAGCTTTCTTT

d_call: NA
clone_size: few
j_call: TRBJ2-7
v_call: TRBV7-2
cdr3_aa: CASSLAVTALRGNEQYF
cdr3_nt: TGTGCCAGCAGCTTAGCTGTGACCGCGCTGAGAGGCAACGAGCAGTACTTC

d_call: NA
clone_size: NA
j_call: TRBJ2-1
v_call: TRBV30
cdr3_aa: CAWAPLDEQFF
cdr3_nt: TGTGCCTGGGCTCCACTGGATGAGCAGTTCTTC

d_call: TRBD1
clone_size: few
j_call: TRBJ2-3
v_call: TRBV29-1
cdr3_aa: CSAGQGAILTDTQYF
cdr3_nt: TGCAGCGCAGGACAGGGGGCAATTCTCACAGATACGCAGTATTTT

d_call: NA
clone_size: NA
j_call: TRBJ2-3
v_call: TRBV4-3
cdr3_aa: CASSQGGTQYF
cdr3_nt: TGCGCCAGCAGCCAAGGAGGTACGCAGTATTTT

d_call: TRBD1
clone_size: once
j_call: TRBJ2-2
v_call: TRBV11-2
cdr3_aa: CASTQSPPTGVSGELFF
cdr3_nt: TGTGCCAGCACCCAATCCCCTCCGACAGGGGTAAGCGGGGAGCTGTTTTTT

d_call: NA
clone_size: NA
j_call: TRBJ1-1
v_call: TRBV30
cdr3_aa: CAWDGQMNTEAFF
cdr3_nt: TGTGCCTGGGACGGACAGATGAACACTGAAGCTTTCTTT

d_call: NA
clone_size: NA
j_call: TRBJ1-2
v_call: TRBV30
cdr3_aa: CAWTSGNGKGYTF
cdr3_nt: TGTGCCTGGACGTCAGGGAACGGAAAAGGCTACACCTTC

d_call: NA
clone_size: few
j_call: TRBJ2-1
v_call: TRBV30
cdr3_aa: CAWRAGGDEQFF
cdr3_nt: TGTGCCTGGAGGGCAGGTGGGGATGAGCAGTTCTTC

d_call: TRBD2
clone_size: NA
j_call: TRBJ2-7
v_call: TRBV5-6
cdr3_aa: CASSLYGGSSYEQYF
cdr3_nt: TGTGCCAGCAGCTTATACGGGGGGAGCTCCTACGAGCAGTACTTC

d_call: NA
clone_size: NA
j_call: TRBJ1-4
v_call: TRBV29-1
cdr3_aa: CSVEEVGINEKLFF
cdr3_nt: TGCAGCGTTGAAGAGGTCGGAATTAATGAAAAACTGTTTTTT

d_call: TRBD1
clone_size: NA
j_call: TRBJ2-1
v_call: TRBV19
cdr3_aa: CASWGQGTNEQFF
cdr3_nt: TGTGCCAGTTGGGGACAGGGGACCAATGAGCAGTTCTTC

d_call: NA
clone_size: few
j_call: TRBJ2-1
v_call: TRBV29-1
cdr3_aa: CSVTPTGNEQFF
cdr3_nt: TGCAGCGTTACCCCGACAGGCAATGAGCAGTTCTTC

d_call: NA
clone_size: NA
j_call: TRBJ2-5
v_call: TRBV7-6
cdr3_aa: CASSLVREEETQYF
cdr3_nt: TGTGCCAGCAGCTTAGTGCGCGAGGAAGAGACCCAGTACTTC

d_call: NA
clone_size: NA
j_call: TRBJ2-2
v_call: TRBV29-1
cdr3_aa: CSVVGDLNTGELFF
cdr3_nt: TGCAGCGTTGTCGGGGACTTGAACACCGGGGAGCTGTTTTTT

d_call: TRBD1
clone_size: NA
j_call: TRBJ1-2
v_call: TRBV29-1
cdr3_aa: CSVEVGQGVNYGYTF
cdr3_nt: TGCAGCGTTGAAGTTGGACAGGGAGTCAACTATGGCTACACCTTC

d_call: NA
clone_size: NA
j_call: TRBJ1-1
v_call: TRBV29-1
cdr3_aa: CSTLDGMNTEAFF
cdr3_nt: TGCAGCACCCTGGACGGCATGAACACTGAAGCTTTCTTT

d_call: NA
clone_size: NA
j_call: TRBJ2-1
v_call: TRBV19
cdr3_aa: CASSIAIDGEQFF
cdr3_nt: TGTGCCAGTAGTATAGCTATAGACGGTGAGCAGTTCTTC

d_call: NA
clone_size: NA
j_call: TRBJ2-5
v_call: TRBV13
cdr3_aa: CASAPGNEETQYF
cdr3_nt: TGTGCCAGCGCCCCCGGGAATGAGGAGACCCAGTACTTC

d_call: NA
clone_size: few
j_call: TRBJ2-5
v_call: TRBV7-6
cdr3_aa: CASSFIEQETQYF
cdr3_nt: TGTGCCAGCAGCTTTATAGAACAAGAGACCCAGTACTTC

d_call: NA
clone_size: NA
j_call: TRBJ2-7
v_call: TRBV4-1
cdr3_aa: CASSQDHSGAYEQYF
cdr3_nt: TGCGCCAGCAGCCAAGATCATTCAGGGGCCTACGAGCAGTACTTC

d_call: NA
clone_size: NA
j_call: TRBJ1-1
v_call: TRBV29-1
cdr3_aa: CSVLPEGGYTEAFF
cdr3_nt: TGCAGCGTTCTACCCGAGGGGGGCTACACTGAAGCTTTCTTT

d_call: NA
clone_size: NA
j_call: TRBJ2-7
v_call: TRBV29-1
cdr3_aa: CSVVGVRGSYEQYF
cdr3_nt: TGCAGCGTTGTAGGGGTCAGGGGCTCCTACGAGCAGTACTTC

d_call: NA
clone_size: NA
j_call: TRBJ2-5
v_call: TRBV4-3
cdr3_aa: CASSQGVLAAQETQYF
cdr3_nt: TGCGCCAGCAGCCAAGGTGTTTTGGCAGCCCAAGAGACCCAGTACTTC

d_call: NA
clone_size: NA
j_call: TRBJ2-7
v_call: TRBV30
cdr3_aa: CAWSVHRSSEQYF
cdr3_nt: TGTGCCTGGAGTGTACACAGGTCCAGCGAGCAGTACTTC

d_call: TRBD1
clone_size: NA
j_call: TRBJ2-1
v_call: TRBV19
cdr3_aa: CASSLGTGGQYNEQFF
cdr3_nt: TGTGCCAGTAGCCTCGGGACAGGCGGGCAGTACAATGAGCAGTTCTTC

d_call: NA
clone_size: NA
j_call: TRBJ1-6
v_call: TRBV27
cdr3_aa: CASNKGFGSPLHF
cdr3_nt: TGTGCCAGCAACAAAGGATTCGGTTCACCCCTCCACTTT